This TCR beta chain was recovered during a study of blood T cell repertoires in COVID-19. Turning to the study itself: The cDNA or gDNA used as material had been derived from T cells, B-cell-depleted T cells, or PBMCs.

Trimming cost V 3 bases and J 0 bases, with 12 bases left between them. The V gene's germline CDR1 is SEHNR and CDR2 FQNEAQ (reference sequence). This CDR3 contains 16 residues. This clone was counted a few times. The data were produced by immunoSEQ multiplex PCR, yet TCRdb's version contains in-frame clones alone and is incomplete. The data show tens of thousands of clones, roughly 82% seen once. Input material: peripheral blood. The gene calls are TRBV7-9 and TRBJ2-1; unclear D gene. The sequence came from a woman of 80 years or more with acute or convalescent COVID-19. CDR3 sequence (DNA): TGTGCCAGCAGCTTCTACAGCCTCAGCTCCTACAATGAGCAGTTCTTC. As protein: CASSFYSLSSYNEQFF.